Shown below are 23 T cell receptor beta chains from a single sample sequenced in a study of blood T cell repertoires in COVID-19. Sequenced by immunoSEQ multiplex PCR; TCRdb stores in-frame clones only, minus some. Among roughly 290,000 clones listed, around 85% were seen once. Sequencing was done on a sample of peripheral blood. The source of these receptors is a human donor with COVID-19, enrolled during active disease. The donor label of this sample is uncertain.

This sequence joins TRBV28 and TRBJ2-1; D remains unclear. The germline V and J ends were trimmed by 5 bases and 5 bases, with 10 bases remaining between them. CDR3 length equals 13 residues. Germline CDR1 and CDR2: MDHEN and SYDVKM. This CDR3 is CASSRGNNNEQFF. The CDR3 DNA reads TGTGCCAGCAGTCGTGGCAATAACAATGAGCAGTTCTTC.

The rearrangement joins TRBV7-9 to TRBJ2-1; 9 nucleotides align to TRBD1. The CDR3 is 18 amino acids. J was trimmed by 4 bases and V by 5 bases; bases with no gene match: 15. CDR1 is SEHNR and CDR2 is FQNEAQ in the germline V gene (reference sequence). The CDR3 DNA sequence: TGTGCCAGCAGCACCCACCTACGAGGACAGGGGCCATACAATGAGCAGTTCTTC. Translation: CASSTHLRGQGPYNEQFF.

CDR3 sequence: CASDRTQGNTEAFF. The CDR3 DNA follows: TGTGCCAGCGACCGGACGCAGGGAAACACTGAAGCTTTCTTT. The rearrangement joins TRBV2 to TRBJ1-1, with D possibly TRBD1 on 5 matching bases. Germline V gives CDR1 SNHLY, CDR2 FYNNEI. This CDR3 is 14 amino acids long. Trimming removed 8 bases from V and 2 bases from J, with 15 bases in between.

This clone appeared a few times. The CDR3 nucleotides read TGCGCCAGCAGCCGTACAGGGGTGAGGAACACCGGGGAGCTGTTTTTT. Amino acids: CASSRTGVRNTGELFF. The V call is TRBV5-1, the J call TRBJ2-2; 7 bases fit TRBD1. The germline V gene has CDR1 SGHRS and CDR2 YFSETQ. Trimming cost V 4 bases and J 1 base; bases outside gene matches: 7. This CDR3 comprises 16 residues.

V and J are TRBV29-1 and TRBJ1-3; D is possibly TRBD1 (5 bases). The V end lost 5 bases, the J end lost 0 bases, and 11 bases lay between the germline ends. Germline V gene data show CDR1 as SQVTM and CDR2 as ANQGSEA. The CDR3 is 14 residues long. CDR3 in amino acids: CSVLDTTSGNTIYF. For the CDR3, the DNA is TGCAGCGTTCTGGACACGACCTCTGGAAACACCATATATTTT.

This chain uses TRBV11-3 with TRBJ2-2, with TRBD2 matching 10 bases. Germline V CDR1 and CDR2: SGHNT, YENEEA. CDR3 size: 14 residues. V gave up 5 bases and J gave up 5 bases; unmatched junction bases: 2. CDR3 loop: CASSGTSETGELFF. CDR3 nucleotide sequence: TGTGCCAGCAGCGGGACTAGCGAGACCGGGGAGCTGTTTTTT.

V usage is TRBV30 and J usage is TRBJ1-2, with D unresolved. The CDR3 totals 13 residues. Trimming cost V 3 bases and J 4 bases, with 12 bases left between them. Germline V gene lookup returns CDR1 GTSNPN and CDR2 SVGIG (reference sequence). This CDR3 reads CAWSGSRFYGYTF. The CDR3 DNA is TGTGCCTGGAGCGGCTCCAGGTTCTATGGCTACACCTTC.

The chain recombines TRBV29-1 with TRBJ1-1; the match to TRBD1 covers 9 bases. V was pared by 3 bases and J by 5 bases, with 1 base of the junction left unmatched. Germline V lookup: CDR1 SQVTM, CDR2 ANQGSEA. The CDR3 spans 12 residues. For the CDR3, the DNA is TGCAGCGTTGACGACAGGGGGACTGAAGCTTTCTTT. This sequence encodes CSVDDRGTEAFF.

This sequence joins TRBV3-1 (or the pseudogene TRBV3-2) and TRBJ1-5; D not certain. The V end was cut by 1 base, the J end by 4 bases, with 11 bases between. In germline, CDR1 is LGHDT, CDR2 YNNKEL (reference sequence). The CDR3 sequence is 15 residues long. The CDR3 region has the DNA TGTGCCAGCAGCCAAGCGGGTGCGGAGAATCAGCCCCAGCATTTT. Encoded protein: CASSQAGAENQPQHF.

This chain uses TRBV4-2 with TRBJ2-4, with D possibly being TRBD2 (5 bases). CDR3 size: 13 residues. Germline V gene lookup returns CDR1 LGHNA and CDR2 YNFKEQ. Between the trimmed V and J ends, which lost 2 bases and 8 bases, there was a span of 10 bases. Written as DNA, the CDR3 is TGTGCCAGCAGCCAACAGGACTCCTACATTCAGTACTTC. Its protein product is CASSQQDSYIQYF.

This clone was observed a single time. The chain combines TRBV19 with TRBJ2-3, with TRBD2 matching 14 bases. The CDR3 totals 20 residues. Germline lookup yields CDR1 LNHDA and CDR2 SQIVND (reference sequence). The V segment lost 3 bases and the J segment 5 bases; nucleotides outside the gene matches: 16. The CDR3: CASSIKGGGGLAGDQDTQYF. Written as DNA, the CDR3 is TGTGCCAGTAGTATCAAGGGAGGCGGGGGACTAGCGGGAGATCAAGATACGCAGTATTTT.

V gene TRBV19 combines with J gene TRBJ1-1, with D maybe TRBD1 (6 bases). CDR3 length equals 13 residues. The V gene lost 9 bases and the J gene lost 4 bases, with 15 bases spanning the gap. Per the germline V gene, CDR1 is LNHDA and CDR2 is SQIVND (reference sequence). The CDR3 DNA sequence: TGTGCCAGCGGAAGGGACATACTCACTGAAGCTTTCTTT. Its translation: CASGRDILTEAFF. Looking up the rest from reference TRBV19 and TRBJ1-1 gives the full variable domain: DGGITQSPKYLFRKEGQNVTLSCEQNLNHDAMYWYRQDPGQGLRLIYYSQIVNDFQKGDIAEGYSVSREKKESFPLTVTSAQKNPTAFYLCASGRDILTEAFFGQGTRLTVV.

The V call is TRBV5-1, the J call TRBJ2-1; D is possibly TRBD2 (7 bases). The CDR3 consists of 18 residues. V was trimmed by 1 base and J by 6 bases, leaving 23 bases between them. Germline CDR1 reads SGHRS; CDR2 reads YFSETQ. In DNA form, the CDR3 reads TGCGCCAGCAGCTTGCGGCGGGGGCTAGGGCGGGTTGTCAATGAGCAGTTCTTC. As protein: CASSLRRGLGRVVNEQFF.

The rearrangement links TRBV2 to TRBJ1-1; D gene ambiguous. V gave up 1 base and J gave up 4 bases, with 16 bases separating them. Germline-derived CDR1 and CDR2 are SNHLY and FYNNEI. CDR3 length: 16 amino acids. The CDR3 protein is CASSEVYGGLSTEAFF. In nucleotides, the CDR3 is TGTGCCAGCAGTGAAGTTTACGGTGGTTTGAGCACTGAAGCTTTCTTT.

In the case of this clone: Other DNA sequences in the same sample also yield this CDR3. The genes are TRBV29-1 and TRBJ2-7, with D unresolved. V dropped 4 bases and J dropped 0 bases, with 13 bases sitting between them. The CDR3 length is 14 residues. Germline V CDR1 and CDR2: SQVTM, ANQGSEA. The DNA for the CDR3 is TGCAGCGTTGCCGGGTCCCTTAGCTCCTACGAGCAGTACTTC. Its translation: CSVAGSLSSYEQYF.

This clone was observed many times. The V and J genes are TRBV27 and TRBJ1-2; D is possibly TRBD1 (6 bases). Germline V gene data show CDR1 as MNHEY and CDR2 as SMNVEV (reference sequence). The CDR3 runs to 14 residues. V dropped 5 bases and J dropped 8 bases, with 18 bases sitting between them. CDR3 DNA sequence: TGTGCCAGCAGTGGAATACAGGGAACCGACGGCTACACCTTC. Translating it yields CASSGIQGTDGYTF.

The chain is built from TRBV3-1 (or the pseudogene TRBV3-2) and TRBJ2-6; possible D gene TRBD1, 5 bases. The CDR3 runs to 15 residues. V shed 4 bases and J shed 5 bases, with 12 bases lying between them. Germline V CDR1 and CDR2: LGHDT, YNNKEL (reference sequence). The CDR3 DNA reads TGTGCCAGCAGCCCACGACAGACAAGGGCCAACGTCCTGACTTTC. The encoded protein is CASSPRQTRANVLTF.

The CDR3 sequence: CASSQEGSLSYNEQFF. The CDR3 DNA reads as TGCGCCAGCAGCCAAGAGGGCTCCCTCTCCTACAATGAGCAGTTCTTC. The rearrangement uses TRBV4-1 and TRBJ2-1; D is uncertain. Trimming cost V 0 bases and J 0 bases, with 9 bases left between them. The CDR3 is 16 amino acids. CDR1 is MGHRA and CDR2 is YSYEKL in the germline V gene.

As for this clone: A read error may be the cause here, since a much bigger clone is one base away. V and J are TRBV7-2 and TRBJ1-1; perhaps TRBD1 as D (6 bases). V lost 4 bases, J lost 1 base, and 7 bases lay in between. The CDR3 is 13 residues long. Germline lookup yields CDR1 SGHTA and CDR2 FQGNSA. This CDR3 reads CASSSTGNTEAFF. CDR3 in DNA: TGTGCCAGCAGCTCGACAGGGAACACTGAAGCTTTCTTT.

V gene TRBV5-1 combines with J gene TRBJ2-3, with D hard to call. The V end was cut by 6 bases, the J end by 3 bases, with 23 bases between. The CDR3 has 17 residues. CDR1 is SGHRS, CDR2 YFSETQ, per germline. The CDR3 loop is CASISGTAGLRTDTQYF. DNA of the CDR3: TGCGCCAGCATTTCAGGAACTGCCGGTCTTAGGACAGATACGCAGTATTTT.

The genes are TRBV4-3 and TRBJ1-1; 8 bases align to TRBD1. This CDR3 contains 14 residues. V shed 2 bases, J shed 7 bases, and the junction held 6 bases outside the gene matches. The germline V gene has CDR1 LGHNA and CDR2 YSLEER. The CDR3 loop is CASSQNQGANEAFF. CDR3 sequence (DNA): TGCGCCAGCAGCCAAAATCAGGGGGCTAATGAAGCTTTCTTT.

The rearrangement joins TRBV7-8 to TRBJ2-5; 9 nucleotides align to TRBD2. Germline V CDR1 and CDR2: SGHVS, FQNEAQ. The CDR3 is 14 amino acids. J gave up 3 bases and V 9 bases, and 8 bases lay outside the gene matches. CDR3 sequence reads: CASSTREGKETQYF. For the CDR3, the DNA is TGTGCCAGTTCGACGCGGGAGGGCAAAGAGACCCAGTACTTC.

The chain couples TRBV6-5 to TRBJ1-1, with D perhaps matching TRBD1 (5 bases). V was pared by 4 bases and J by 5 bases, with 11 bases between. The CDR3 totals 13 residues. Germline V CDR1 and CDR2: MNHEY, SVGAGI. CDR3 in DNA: TGTGCCAGCAGTTTCGAACAGGTTACTGAAGCTTTCTTT. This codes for CASSFEQVTEAFF.